This is a list of T cell receptor beta chains from one sample in a study of T cell changes during pregnancy in multiple sclerosis. Produced via immunoSEQ multiplex PCR; TCRdb's table is partial and in-frame only. The table has around 70,000 clones, about 94% seen once; the top ten hold 1.5% to 2%. The sample here was peripheral blood, taken in the first trimester of pregnancy. Every receptor here comes from a female donor in good health, enrolled as a control in a pregnancy study. Both conserved end residues are part of each CDR3. A D gene is named only where the DNA matches it firmly. Clone size is stated in some rows and not others, as once, few, many or a class when expanded.

>TRBV5-5|TRBJ2-7|TRBD1|once
CASRDSYEQYF
TGTGCCAGTCGGGACAGCTACGAGCAGTACTTC
>TRBV5-1|TRBJ1-4|TRBD1|NA
CASSLSGQGGEKLFF
TGCGCCAGCAGCTTGTCAGGACAGGGAGGCGAAAAACTGTTTTTT
>TRBV4-1|TRBJ1-2|NA|few
CASSQGGGREPGYTF
TGCGCCAGCAGCCAAGGGGGAGGCCGCGAGCCTGGCTACACCTTC
>TRBV2|TRBJ2-3|NA|once
CASSDLTDTQYF
TGTGCCAGCAGTGACCTCACAGATACGCAGTATTTT
>TRBV7-2|TRBJ2-7|TRBD1|NA
CASSFGGTGPYEQYF
TGTGCCAGCAGTTTTGGTGGGACAGGGCCCTACGAGCAGTACTTC
>TRBV9|TRBJ2-2|TRBD1|NA
CASSVHGQGTGELFF
TGTGCCAGCAGCGTTCACGGACAGGGGACCGGGGAGCTGTTTTTT
>TRBV2|TRBJ2-1|TRBD2|NA
CASSERWVASGSIGNNEQFF
TGTGCCAGCAGTGAACGGTGGGTGGCTAGCGGGAGTATCGGCAACAATGAGCAGTTCTTC
>TRBV9|TRBJ2-1|TRBD2|NA
CASSPGRAHYNEQFF
TGTGCCAGCAGCCCCGGGAGGGCCCACTACAATGAGCAGTTCTTC
>TRBV11-3|TRBJ1-1|NA|NA
CASSFGGVNTEAFF
TGTGCCAGCAGCTTCGGGGGTGTGAATACTGAAGCTTTCTTT
>TRBV7-9|TRBJ2-5|TRBD1|once
CASSFTGGGETQYF
TGTGCCAGCAGCTTTACAGGGGGCGGAGAGACCCAGTACTTC
>TRBV19|TRBJ2-3|TRBD1|NA
CASSMGQGATDTQYF
TGTGCCAGTAGTATGGGACAGGGGGCCACAGATACGCAGTATTTT
>TRBV18|TRBJ2-7|TRBD1|NA
CASSPTGGSYEQYF
TGTGCCAGCTCTCCCACAGGGGGATCCTACGAGCAGTACTTC
>TRBV27|TRBJ2-1|TRBD2|NA
CASSSGTSGTGEQFF
TGTGCCAGCAGTTCGGGGACTAGCGGGACTGGAGAGCAGTTCTTC
>TRBV7-2|TRBJ2-5|TRBD2|NA
CASSLEVGRARETQYF
TGTGCCAGCAGCTTAGAGGTCGGGAGGGCCAGAGAGACCCAGTACTTC
>TRBV19|TRBJ2-7|TRBD1|NA
CASTGGERYEQYF
TGTGCCAGCACAGGGGGCGAGAGGTACGAGCAGTACTTC
>TRBV18|TRBJ2-7|TRBD1|NA
CASSPLGGQGRQGYEQYF
TGTGCCAGCTCACCATTGGGCGGACAGGGACGACAGGGCTACGAGCAGTACTTC
>TRBV9|TRBJ1-4|TRBD1|NA
CASSAGTGQEKLFF
TGTGCCAGCAGCGCCGGGACAGGGCAAGAAAAACTGTTTTTT
>TRBV6-1|TRBJ2-3|NA|NA
CASSESWQGSTDTQYF
TGTGCCAGCAGTGAAAGCTGGCAGGGTTCGACAGATACGCAGTATTTT
>TRBV27|TRBJ1-1|NA|once
CASSLSVRGDTEAFF
TGTGCCAGCAGTTTATCGGTCAGGGGAGACACTGAAGCTTTCTTT
>TRBV28|TRBJ2-7|TRBD1|NA
CASTLPGQSYEQYF
TGTGCCAGCACCTTACCGGGACAGAGCTACGAGCAGTACTTC
>TRBV6-1|TRBJ1-1|NA|once
CASSVYRDTEAFF
TGTGCCAGCAGTGTATACAGGGACACTGAAGCTTTCTTT
>TRBV25-1|TRBJ2-3|TRBD2|many
CASKAGAKGLVTDTQYF
TGTGCCAGCAAGGCGGGAGCCAAGGGATTGGTCACAGATACGCAGTATTTT
>TRBV5-6|TRBJ2-1|NA|NA
CASSLRGGSYNEQFF
TGTGCCAGCAGCTTGAGGGGAGGCTCCTACAATGAGCAGTTCTTC
>TRBV2|TRBJ2-5|TRBD1|NA
CASSGQGVETQYF
TGTGCCAGCAGTGGACAGGGGGTTGAGACCCAGTACTTC
>TRBV28|TRBJ2-5|NA|NA
CASSFTRVEETQYF
TGTGCCAGCAGTTTTACGAGGGTTGAGGAGACCCAGTACTTC
>TRBV5-1|TRBJ1-4|TRBD1|NA
CASSSTGGGGNEKLFF
TGCGCCAGCAGCTCGACAGGGGGCGGCGGTAATGAAAAACTGTTTTTT
>TRBV5-1|TRBJ2-5|TRBD1|NA
CASSLEDRGLETQYF
TGCGCCAGCAGCTTGGAGGACAGGGGATTAGAGACCCAGTACTTC
>TRBV7-2|TRBJ2-1|TRBD2|NA
CASSSHGVAGGGGNEQFF
TGTGCCAGCAGTTCACATGGGGTGGCGGGAGGCGGGGGCAATGAGCAGTTCTTC
>TRBV7-9|TRBJ2-7|NA|NA
CASSLGGTHYEQYF
TGTGCCAGCAGCTTAGGTGGGACACACTACGAGCAGTACTTC
>TRBV15|TRBJ2-7|TRBD1|once
CATSRDRTGLSYEQYF
TGTGCCACCAGCAGAGACCGGACAGGCCTCTCCTACGAGCAGTACTTC
>TRBV5-1|TRBJ2-7|NA|NA
CASSPLGAKNIYEQYF
TGCGCCAGCAGCCCCTTGGGGGCGAAAAATATTTACGAGCAGTACTTC
>TRBV5-1|TRBJ2-5|TRBD1|once
CASSSTGGLTQETQYF
TGCGCCAGCAGCTCGACAGGGGGCCTTACTCAAGAGACCCAGTACTTC
>TRBV28|TRBJ2-3|NA|NA
CASSSFRTSTDTQYF
TGTGCCAGCAGTTCCTTTAGGACTAGCACAGATACGCAGTATTTT
>TRBV10-3|TRBJ2-1|NA|NA
CAISTGQGWASGYNEQFF
TGTGCCATCAGCACCGGACAGGGATGGGCTAGCGGATACAATGAGCAGTTCTTC
>TRBV7-2|TRBJ1-3|NA|NA
CASSLIGDGNTIYF
TGTGCCAGCAGCTTAATCGGGGATGGAAACACCATATATTTT
>TRBV7-2|TRBJ2-7|NA|NA
CASSLAGREVDEQYF
TGTGCCAGCAGCTTAGCGGGCAGGGAGGTCGACGAGCAGTACTTC